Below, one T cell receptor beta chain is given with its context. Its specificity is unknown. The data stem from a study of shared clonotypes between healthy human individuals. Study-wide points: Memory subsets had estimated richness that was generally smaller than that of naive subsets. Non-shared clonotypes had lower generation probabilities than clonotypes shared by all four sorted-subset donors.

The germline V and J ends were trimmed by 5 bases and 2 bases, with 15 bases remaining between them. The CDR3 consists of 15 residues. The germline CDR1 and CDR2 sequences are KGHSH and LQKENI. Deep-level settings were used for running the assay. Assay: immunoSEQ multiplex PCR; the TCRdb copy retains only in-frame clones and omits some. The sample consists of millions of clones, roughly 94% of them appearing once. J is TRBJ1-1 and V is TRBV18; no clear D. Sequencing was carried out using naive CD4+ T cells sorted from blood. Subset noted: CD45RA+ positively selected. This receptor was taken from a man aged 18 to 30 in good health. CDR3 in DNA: TGTGCCAGCTCATCCCTATTGGCGGGAAACACTGAAGCTTTCTTT. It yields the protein CASSSLLAGNTEAFF.